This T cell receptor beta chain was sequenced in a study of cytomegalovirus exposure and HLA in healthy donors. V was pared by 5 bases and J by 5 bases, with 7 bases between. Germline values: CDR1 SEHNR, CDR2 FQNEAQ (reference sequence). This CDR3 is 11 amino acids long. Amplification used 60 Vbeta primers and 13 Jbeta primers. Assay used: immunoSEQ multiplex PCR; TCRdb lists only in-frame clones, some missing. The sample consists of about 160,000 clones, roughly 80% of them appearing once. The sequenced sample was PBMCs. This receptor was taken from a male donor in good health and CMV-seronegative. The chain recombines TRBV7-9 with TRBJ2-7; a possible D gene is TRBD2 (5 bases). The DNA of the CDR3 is TGTGCCAGCAGCCGGACTCACGAGCAGTACTTC. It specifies CASSRTHEQYF.